Listed here are 18 T cell receptor beta chains from one sample, sequenced in a study of blood T cells in healthy people across ages (dated by TCRdb to between 2015 and 2016). The library was prepared using 5' RACE. TCRdb records Illumina HiSeq 2500 as the sequencer. A second PCR of roughly 6 to 11 cycles was run with a J-beta primer mix and a sample-barcoded 5' primer. TCRdb reran the public reads through fastp at Q25 and MiXCR, keeping productive beta chains. CDR3 protein sequences are deduplicated, and each keeps its most common genes and DNA. This sample has around 710,000 distinct CDR3 sequences in its table, and approximately 39% of those were observed once. Jointly, the top ten make up 20% to 25% of the sample. The source material was blood. These TCRs come from a woman aged 55-69 years in good health.

Comment on this clonotype: A clone one base away is much larger, so this may be a read error. V is TRBV7-2 and J is TRBJ2-5, with TRBD2 matching 7 bases. TRBJ2-1 explains the end of the DNA better; the J call may be wrong. The CDR3 is made up of 16 amino acids. Per germline, CDR1 SGHTA and CDR2 FQGNSA. In nucleotides, the CDR3 is TGTGCCAGCAGCCCTACTAGCGCCTCAGAGAAAGAGACCCAGTTCTTC. Translating it yields CASSPTSASEKETQFF.

The V and J genes are TRBV20-1 and TRBJ2-4; D not certain. V was shortened by 0 bases and J by 2 bases, with 8 bases between the two germline ends. This CDR3 is built from 14 residues. CDR1 and CDR2 (germline): DFQATT, SNEGSKA (reference sequence). The CDR3 protein is CSARETRTKNIQYF. The CDR3 DNA is TGCAGTGCTAGAGAGACCCGTACCAAAAACATTCAGTACTTC.

This clonotype showed up many times. The gene calls are TRBV12-3 or TRBV12-4 and TRBJ2-7; D remains unclear. Trimming shortened V by 4 bases and J by 4 bases, and 8 bases separated the two germline ends. This CDR3 region has 12 residues. CDR3 sequence (DNA): TGTGCCAGCAGTTCCACCGCATACGAGCAGTACTTC. It codes for CASSSTAYEQYF.

The chain joins TRBV7-2 to TRBJ2-7; D is ambiguous. Germline values: CDR1 SGHTA, CDR2 FQGNSA. The CDR3 runs to 12 residues. Trimming took off 2 bases at V and 7 bases at J, with 9 bases between the two ends. The chain's CDR3 is CASSLKFREQYF. As DNA, the CDR3 is TGTGCCAGCAGCTTAAAATTCAGGGAGCAGTACTTC.

The V gene is TRBV20-1, the J gene TRBJ1-6; D not resolved. This CDR3 has 16 amino acids. Germline CDR1 reads DFQATT; CDR2 reads SNEGSKA (reference sequence). V was trimmed by 0 bases and J by 1 base, leaving 10 bases between them. The CDR3 DNA reads as TGCAGTGCTAGAGATTTGCAGGTTTCCTATAATTCACCCCTCCACTTT. As protein: CSARDLQVSYNSPLHF.

The chain uses TRBV5-1 and TRBJ2-3; 7 bases agree with TRBD2. In germline, CDR1 is SGHRS, CDR2 YFSETQ. This CDR3 is built from 18 residues. The trim removed 0 bases at V and 5 bases at J, leaving 15 bases unmatched. The DNA of the CDR3 is TGCGCCAGCAGCTTGGTATTTAAGGTGCGGGAGCAAGAAGATACGCAGTATTTT. This codes for CASSLVFKVREQEDTQYF.

The chain is built from TRBV10-3 and TRBJ2-7; D may be TRBD1 or TRBD2 (6 bases each). The J call could be wrong; TRBJ2-1 is a better fit for the DNA end. Germline V gives CDR1 ENHRY, CDR2 SYGVKD. The CDR3 has 13 residues. CDR3 nucleotides: TGTGCCAGCCCCATCGGGGGCTCCTACGAGCAGTTCTTC. Its translation: CASPIGGSYEQFF.

This rearrangement joins TRBV28 to TRBJ1-5, with 7 bases lining up with TRBD1. The germline gives CDR1 MDHEN, CDR2 SYDVKM. The CDR3 runs to 14 residues. V dropped 6 bases and J dropped 0; count of bases not matched to a gene: 2. CDR3 coding DNA: TGTGCCAGCAGGGACAGGTTTAGCAATCAGCCCCAGCATTTT. This encodes CASRDRFSNQPQHF.

This clonotype was seen a few times. V is TRBV9 and J is TRBJ2-7; D may be TRBD1 (6 bases). Germline CDR1 is SGDLS and CDR2 is YYNGEE. This CDR3 contains 13 residues. Trimming took off 0 bases at V and 5 bases at J, with 9 bases between the two ends. CDR3 in DNA: TGTGCCAGCAGCGTAGGGGGGCAGAACGAGCAGTACTTC. It codes for CASSVGGQNEQYF.

The CDR3 sequence is CSAGEGQGIEPQHF. The CDR3 DNA sequence: TGCAGTGCTGGGGAGGGACAGGGTATTGAGCCCCAGCATTTT. This chain connects TRBV20-1 to TRBJ1-5; TRBD1 matches 9 bases. The germline gives CDR1 DFQATT, CDR2 SNEGSKA (reference sequence). This CDR3 contains 14 residues. Trimming cost V 5 bases and J 8 bases; bases outside gene matches: 10.

This clonotype was found a few times. The rearrangement uses TRBV10-3 and TRBJ2-3, with TRBD2 identical over 7 bases. Trimming at V came to 7 bases and at J to 1 base, leaving 2 bases not matched to a gene. Germline assignment: CDR1 ENHRY and CDR2 SYGVKD. The CDR3 has 13 amino acids. The CDR3: CAITGRGTDTQYF. Here the CDR3 DNA reads TGTGCCATCACTGGGAGGGGCACAGATACGCAGTATTTT.

Points on this clonotype: One end of the junction does not line up with germline, which may come from a read error. The rearrangement links TRBV12-3 or TRBV12-4 to TRBJ2-1; tentatively, D is TRBD1 (5 bases). The CDR3 contains 13 residues. The DNA for the CDR3 is TGTGCCAGCAAAGACAGTTCCTTCAATGAGCGGTTCTTC. This gives the protein CASKDSSFNERFF.

The chain carries TRBV28 and TRBJ2-5, with 12 bases matching TRBD2. The last part of the DNA fits TRBJ2-7 better; the J call may be wrong. Germline CDR1 and CDR2: MDHEN and SYDVKM. This CDR3 has 16 residues. The CDR3 loop is CASSLSYLAGGREQYF. In nucleotides, the CDR3 is TGTGCCAGCAGTCTATCCTATCTAGCGGGGGGGCGCGAGCAGTACTTC.

J is TRBJ2-7 and V is TRBV2; maybe TRBD1 (6 bases). The CDR3 runs 15 residues. Germline V CDR1 and CDR2: SNHLY, FYNNEI. The V gene lost 8 bases and the J gene lost 0 bases, with 17 bases spanning the gap. This chain's CDR3 is CASRIQTGPSYEQYF. In DNA, the CDR3 is TGTGCCAGCCGAATACAGACAGGCCCCTCCTACGAGCAGTACTTC.

The chain couples TRBV4-3 to TRBJ2-5, with D unclear. CDR1 is LGHNA, CDR2 YSLEER, per germline. V dropped 4 bases and J dropped 11 bases, with 23 bases sitting between them. The CDR3 spans 15 residues. This chain's CDR3 is CASSPLVSKHNEQYF. For the CDR3, the DNA is TGCGCCAGCAGCCCCCTGGTTTCAAAACACAATGAGCAGTACTTC.

This clonotype was counted many times. The chain carries TRBV7-3 and TRBJ2-3; TRBD2 matches at 10 bases. The CDR3 runs 15 residues. After removal of 2 bases from V and 1 base from J, the junction contained 0 bases not matched to a gene. Germline-derived CDR1 and CDR2 are SGHTA and FQGTGA. The CDR3: CASSLLAGGTDTQYF. In DNA form, the CDR3 reads TGTGCCAGCAGCTTACTAGCGGGAGGCACAGATACGCAGTATTTT.

This clonotype was detected many times. The chain joins TRBV7-2 to TRBJ2-1; D ambiguous. CDR3 length: 11 amino acids. Germline V gene sequence: CDR1 SGHTA, CDR2 FQGNSA. V lost 11 bases and J 7 bases, leaving 12 bases between the germline ends. The CDR3 protein is CAEKPVNEQFF. For the CDR3, the DNA is TGTGCCGAAAAACCCGTGAATGAGCAGTTCTTC. Together with reference TRBV7-2 and TRBJ2-1, the CDR3 gives the full variable domain: GAGVSQSPSNKVTEKGKDVELRCDPISGHTALYWYRQSLGQGLEFLIYFQGNSAPDKSGLPSDRFSAERTGGSVSTLTIQRTQQEDSAVYLCAEKPVNEQFFGPGTRLTVL.

The chain links TRBV5-1 to TRBJ1-1; no clear D. This CDR3 spans 15 amino acids. Trimming pared 4 bases from V and 0 bases from J, leaving 13 bases between. Germline V lookup: CDR1 SGHRS, CDR2 YFSETQ. In DNA form, the CDR3 reads TGCGCCAGCAGCGCGGGCCAGCCTATGAACACTGAAGCTTTCTTT. It specifies CASSAGQPMNTEAFF.